This T cell receptor beta chain was found in a study of blood T cell repertoires in COVID-19. Study as a whole: Sites in the United States, Italy and Spain provided acute and convalescent COVID-19 samples. T cells, B-cell-depleted T cells, or PBMCs supplied cDNA or gDNA.

The CDR3 spans 14 residues. CDR1 and CDR2 (germline): KGHDR, SFDVKD. Trimming at V came to 3 bases and at J to 8 bases, leaving 5 bases not matched to a gene. TCRdb's copy holds only in-frame clones and misses some; the assay was immunoSEQ multiplex PCR. The data hold approximately 190,000 clones, with over 80% observed a single time. Seattle patient enrollment occurred during active infection, with longitudinal follow-up thereafter. The rearrangement uses TRBV24-1 and TRBJ1-2, with 10 positions matching TRBD1. This TCR derives from a woman aged 55-70 years with COVID-19, enrolled during active disease. Sequenced material: peripheral blood. For the CDR3, the DNA is TGTGCCACCAGTGATCCCGGGACAGGGGTCGGCTACACCTTC. Protein: CATSDPGTGVGYTF.